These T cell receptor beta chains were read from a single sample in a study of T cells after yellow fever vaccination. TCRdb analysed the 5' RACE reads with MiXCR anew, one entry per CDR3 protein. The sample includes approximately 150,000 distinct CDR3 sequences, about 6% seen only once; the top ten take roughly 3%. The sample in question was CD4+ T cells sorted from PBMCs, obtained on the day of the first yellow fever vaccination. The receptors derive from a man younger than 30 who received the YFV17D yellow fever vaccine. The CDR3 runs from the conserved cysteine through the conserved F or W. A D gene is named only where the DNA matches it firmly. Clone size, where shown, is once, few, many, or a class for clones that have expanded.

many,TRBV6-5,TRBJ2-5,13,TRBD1,CASKRTGWETQYF,TGTGCCAGCAAAAGGACAGGGTGGGAGACCCAGTACTTC
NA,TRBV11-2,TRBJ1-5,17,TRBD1,CASSLVNRGLSNQPQHF,TGTGCCAGCAGCTTAGTGAACAGGGGGCTTAGCAATCAGCCCCAGCATTTT
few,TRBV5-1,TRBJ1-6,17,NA,CASSPAGQSSYNSPLHF,TGCGCCAGCAGCCCGGCGGGGCAGAGCTCCTATAATTCACCCCTCCACTTT
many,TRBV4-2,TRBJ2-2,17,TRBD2,CASSQISGGAETGELFF,TGTGCCAGCAGCCAGATTAGCGGGGGGGCCGAGACCGGGGAGCTGTTTTTT
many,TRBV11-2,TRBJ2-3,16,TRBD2,CASSSGLAVTTDTQYF,TGTGCCAGCAGCTCGGGACTAGCGGTTACCACAGATACGCAGTATTTT
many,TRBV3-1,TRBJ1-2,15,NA,CASSQGLTSNYGYTF,TGTGCCAGCAGCCAAGGACTGACTTCTAACTATGGCTACACCTTC
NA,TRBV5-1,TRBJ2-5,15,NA,CASSLAQGRNETQYF,TGCGCCAGCAGCTTGGCCCAGGGGCGCAATGAGACCCAGTACTTC
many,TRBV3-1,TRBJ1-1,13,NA,CASSQGVNTEAFF,TGTGCCAGCAGCCAAGGGGTGAACACTGAAGCTTTCTTT
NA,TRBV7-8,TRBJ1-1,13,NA,CASSLEQARAAFF,TGTGCCAGCAGCTTAGAACAGGCCCGTGCTGCTTTCTTT
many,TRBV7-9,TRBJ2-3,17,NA,CASSLGLGALTTDTQYF,TGTGCCAGCAGCTTAGGTTTAGGGGCTCTGACAACAGATACGCAGTATTTT
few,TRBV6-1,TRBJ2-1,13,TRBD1,CASSAGGYNEQFF,TGTGCCAGCAGCGCAGGGGGCTACAATGAGCAGTTCTTC
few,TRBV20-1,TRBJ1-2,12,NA,CSVAPRGYGYTF,TGCAGTGTAGCTCCCCGGGGCTATGGCTACACCTTC
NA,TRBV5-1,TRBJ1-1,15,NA,CASSFLGTQDTEAFF,TGCGCCAGCAGCTTTTTGGGGACACAAGACACTGAAGCTTTCTTT
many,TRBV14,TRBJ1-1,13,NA,CASSQKDATEAFF,TGTGCCAGCAGCCAGAAGGATGCCACTGAAGCTTTCTTT
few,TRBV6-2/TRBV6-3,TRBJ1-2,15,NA,CASSSGPLTLYGYTF,TGTGCCAGCAGTTCGGGACCGCTTACCCTCTATGGCTACACCTTC
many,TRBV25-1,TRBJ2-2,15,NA,CASSERITGTGELFF,TGTGCCAGCAGTGAACGAATTACTGGCACCGGGGAGCTGTTTTTT
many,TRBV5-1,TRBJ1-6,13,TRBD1,CASSKDRNSPLHF,TGCGCCAGCAGCAAGGACAGGAATTCACCCCTCCACTTT
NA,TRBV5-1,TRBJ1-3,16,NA,CASSSGTQVSGNTIYF,TGCGCCAGCAGCTCCGGAACCCAGGTCTCTGGAAACACCATATATTTT
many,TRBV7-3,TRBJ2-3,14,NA,CASSLIADTDTQYF,TGTGCCAGCAGCTTAATAGCGGACACAGATACGCAGTATTTT
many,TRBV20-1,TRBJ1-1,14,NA,CSARAPRIYTEAFF,TGCAGTGCTAGAGCCCCCAGGATTTACACTGAAGCTTTCTTT
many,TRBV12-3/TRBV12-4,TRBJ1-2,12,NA,CASSWGEGGYTF,TGTGCCAGCAGTTGGGGGGAGGGTGGCTACACCTTC
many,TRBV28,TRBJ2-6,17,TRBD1,CASRSGQGFSGANVLTF,TGTGCCAGCAGGTCCGGACAGGGATTCTCTGGGGCCAACGTCCTGACTTTC
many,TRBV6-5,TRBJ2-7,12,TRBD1,CASRQGAKEQYF,TGTGCCAGCAGACAGGGGGCAAAAGAGCAGTACTTC
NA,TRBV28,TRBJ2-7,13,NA,CARGFGGPYEQYF,TGTGCCAGGGGCTTCGGGGGCCCCTACGAGCAGTACTTC
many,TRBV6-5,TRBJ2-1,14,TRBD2,CASIRASGGNEQFF,TGTGCCAGCATCCGGGCTAGCGGGGGCAATGAGCAGTTCTTC